This T cell receptor beta chain originates from a study of T cells in localized non-small cell lung cancer. Regarding the study as a whole: Measurement of T cell clonality placed uninvolved adjacent lung highest, above the level in tumor. Elevated circulating T cell density in blood was associated with longer overall survival. Only one tumor region was sequenced, so heterogeneity remains possible. A median roughly 50 of the top 100 tumor clones appeared in adjacent lung.

With regard to this clone: As yet, its antigen is unknown.

The length of the CDR3 is 17 residues. V was trimmed by 1 base and J by 0 bases, leaving 13 bases between them. Germline values: CDR1 SGHRS, CDR2 YFSETQ. The method was immunoSEQ multiplex PCR; TCRdb's version includes in-frame clones alone and lacks a portion of them. The sample has around 33,000 clones, roughly 80% seen once. This TCR derives from a male donor aged 60 or over with stage III squamous cell lung carcinoma. This rearrangement joins TRBV5-1 to TRBJ1-4; no reliable D call. Specimen: peripheral blood, collected before any cancer treatment. The CDR3 bases are TGCGCCAGCAGCTTGTTTGCGAGCGTTGCAACTAATGAAAAACTGTTTTTT. This codes for CASSLFASVATNEKLFF.